This note documents a single T cell receptor (beta chain) sequence. No antigen is known for it. Base-call qualities are not available, and no considerably larger clone is one nucleotide away. This sample was included in a study of PD-1 blockade in classical Hodgkin lymphoma (dated by TCRdb to the early 2020s). At the level of the whole study: Nivolumab dosing was 3 mg/kg intravenously every 2 weeks, continuing until either disease progression or unacceptable toxicity. The study used TCR beta sequencing and CyTOF to define a peripheral blood immune signature of response to PD-1 blockade in classical Hodgkin lymphoma. The study at large found these results: Baseline diversity similar to that of newly diagnosed patients was observed in trial patients achieving complete response, whereas significantly lower diversity was observed in partial responders and progressors. Lower diversity was seen in patients whose nivolumab began less than 1 year after ASCT, and these patients were left out of later analyses so that immune reconstitution would not confound the results. The study was restricted to a single clinical trial cohort, and the causes of repertoire differences, possibly disease activity or prior therapy, were left undefined. Newly diagnosed patients were reported to have lower baseline TCR diversity than healthy donors, and relapsed/refractory patients were reported to have lower baseline TCR diversity still. By C4D1, a significant rise was seen in CD4+ TCR diversity but not in CD8+ TCR diversity (p=0.0027 vs p=0.16), and the rise was most apparent among complete responders (p=0.02).

Taken from the germline V gene (reference sequence), the CDR1 and CDR2 loops are MNHNY and SVGAGI. Trimming removed 5 bases from V and 1 base from J, leaving 9 bases between the germline ends. The CDR3 covers 14 residues, taking in both the cysteine and the phenylalanine. The CDR3 DNA has 42 bases and is translated from base 1. Genomic DNA was isolated using the Qiagen DNeasy kit from unsorted PBMCs as well as from negatively selected CD4+ and CD8+ fractions. TCR beta CDR3 regions were subjected to amplification by immunoSEQ multiplex PCR with primers that anneal to V and J segments. A synthetic immune receptor repertoire was used to minimize amplification bias, and any residual bias was removed computationally once sequencing was done. The published analysis was carried out like this. Repertoire diversity was quantified as the Shannon entropy index using custom Python scripts. Unsorted, CD4+ and CD8+ repertoires were analyzed separately, except in combined analyses where CD4+ and CD8+ sequences were merged in silico. Clonal expansion was defined as a frequency increase of at least 2-fold after treatment compared with C1D1, and clones undetected at baseline were assigned a pseudocount of 0.5. Singleton clones were defined as clones with 0 or 1 copy at C1D1, and non-singleton clones were defined as clones with 2 or more copies. Clones expanded in unsorted samples were annotated as CD4+, CD8+ or unknown by matching protein sequences in sorted samples from the same patient. Wilcoxon tests were applied to paired samples to test diversity changes from C1D1 to C4D1. Imported from immuneACCESS, the table was reduced by TCRdb to in-frame sequences with V and J called. These copies leave out some clones; in studies compared against another copy, an unresolved V gene accounts for under half, and the cause of the remainder is not known. V, J and clone size are taken as reported in that table, and D and trimming were inferred from the DNA itself. Counted in this sample were about 44,000 clones; roughly 65% of them appeared once. 3.1% of the sample is in the top ten clones.

The sample's time point label, decoded: cycle 4 day 1 (C4D1), after 6 weeks of nivolumab. All trial patients had relapsed after autologous stem cell transplantation, with cohorts A, B and C differing in prior brentuximab vedotin exposure. The trial cohort included 45 to 65 patients with relapsed/refractory classical Hodgkin lymphoma, and each patient had a best overall response of complete response, partial response or progressive disease. Single-agent nivolumab was administered to trial patients in the multi-cohort phase II CheckMate 205 trial. An independent review committee assessed best overall response using the 2007 International Working Group response criteria. Trial PBMCs were collected just before the start of nivolumab (C1D1) and during therapy at cycle 2 day 1 and cycle 4 day 1. Peripheral blood was collected in 8 mL Vacutainer Cell Preparation Tubes, from which PBMCs were isolated by centrifugation and then cryopreserved.

Recombination linked TRBV6-6 to TRBJ1-5; no D gene call is confident. This specimen consisted of peripheral blood mononuclear cells (PBMCs), obtained before the fourth cycle of nivolumab. This receptor was obtained from a human donor with classical Hodgkin lymphoma. The CDR3 protein: CASSIQKSNQPQHF. The sequence in DNA is TGTGCCAGCAGTATACAGAAAAGCAATCAGCCCCAGCATTTT.